These T cell receptor beta chains were read from a single sample in a study of OX40 agonist ivuxolimab in advanced cancers. Clones were read by immunoSEQ multiplex PCR, and TCRdb kept only the in-frame ones, dropping some. The sample has 70,000 or so clones; 80% to 95% are singletons. The specimen comprised CD4+ or CD8+ T cells sorted from blood, sampled in a trial of the OX40 agonist ivuxolimab. Receptors were obtained from an adult with an advanced solid tumor such as melanoma, head and neck, liver or kidney cancer. CDR3s include the opening cysteine and the closing phenylalanine or tryptophan. Fields, in order: CDR3 DNA, CDR3 protein, clone size, J gene, D gene, V gene. A D gene is named only where the DNA matches it firmly. Clone sizes are given selectively: once, few, many, or a class where the clone is expanded.

CDR3 DNA: TGTGCTAGCAGCCACCGATGGGGGTACGAGCAGTACTTC; CDR3 protein: CASSHRWGYEQYF; clone size: -; J gene: TRBJ2-7; D gene: -; V gene: TRBV7-7
CDR3 DNA: TGTGCCAGCAGTGAAGTTTACGGCAATGAGCAGTTCTTC; CDR3 protein: CASSEVYGNEQFF; clone size: once; J gene: TRBJ2-1; D gene: -; V gene: TRBV2
CDR3 DNA: TGTGCCAGTAGCTGGGGACGTGGGGCGTCCTACGAGCAGTACTTC; CDR3 protein: CASSWGRGASYEQYF; clone size: -; J gene: TRBJ2-7; D gene: -; V gene: TRBV19
CDR3 DNA: TGTGCCAGCAGTTACGATGGGGCAACCTACGAGCAGTACTTC; CDR3 protein: CASSYDGATYEQYF; clone size: -; J gene: TRBJ2-7; D gene: -; V gene: TRBV6-5
CDR3 DNA: TGTGCCAGCAGTCCCCGACGGGATAGCTCTGGAAACACCATATATTTT; CDR3 protein: CASSPRRDSSGNTIYF; clone size: -; J gene: TRBJ1-3; D gene: -; V gene: TRBV2
CDR3 DNA: TGCGCCAGCAGCCAAGGACAGGGTGGTCAGCCCCAGCATTTT; CDR3 protein: CASSQGQGGQPQHF; clone size: -; J gene: TRBJ1-5; D gene: TRBD1; V gene: TRBV4-3
CDR3 DNA: TGTGCCAGCAGCTTAGTCCCCGGACTAGCGGGGGAGCAAAGCAATGAGCAGTTCTTC; CDR3 protein: CASSLVPGLAGEQSNEQFF; clone size: -; J gene: TRBJ2-1; D gene: TRBD2; V gene: TRBV11-2
CDR3 DNA: TGTGCCAGCTCACACAGAGACTCCTACGAGCAGTACTTC; CDR3 protein: CASSHRDSYEQYF; clone size: -; J gene: TRBJ2-7; D gene: -; V gene: TRBV18
CDR3 DNA: TGTGCCAGCAGCTTGCGGGGGCTGGGGAAGACTGAAGCTTTCTTT; CDR3 protein: CASSLRGLGKTEAFF; clone size: -; J gene: TRBJ1-1; D gene: -; V gene: TRBV5-6
CDR3 DNA: TGCGCCAGCAGCCAAGACTCCGGGACAGGGGCCTACGAGCAGTACTTC; CDR3 protein: CASSQDSGTGAYEQYF; clone size: -; J gene: TRBJ2-7; D gene: TRBD1; V gene: TRBV4-1
CDR3 DNA: TGTGCCAGCAGCCACGGGGGGTTCACCTACAATGAGCAGTTCTTC; CDR3 protein: CASSHGGFTYNEQFF; clone size: -; J gene: TRBJ2-1; D gene: TRBD2; V gene: TRBV5-6
CDR3 DNA: TGTGCCAGCAGTTACACAACAGGGAACACTGAAGCTTTCTTT; CDR3 protein: CASSYTTGNTEAFF; clone size: -; J gene: TRBJ1-1; D gene: -; V gene: TRBV6-5
CDR3 DNA: TGTGCCAGCAGCTTATCCGGGCACAACGCCTACGAGCAGTACTTC; CDR3 protein: CASSLSGHNAYEQYF; clone size: -; J gene: TRBJ2-7; D gene: -; V gene: TRBV7-9
CDR3 DNA: TGTGCCAGCAGTCCTTCGGTAGGAGGTCAGCCCCAGCATTTT; CDR3 protein: CASSPSVGGQPQHF; clone size: -; J gene: TRBJ1-5; D gene: -; V gene: TRBV6-5
CDR3 DNA: TGTGCCAGTGTATTGGGACAGGGGTTCTATGGCTACACCTTC; CDR3 protein: CASVLGQGFYGYTF; clone size: -; J gene: TRBJ1-2; D gene: TRBD1; V gene: TRBV19
CDR3 DNA: TGCGGGTGTTACCTTATGGAGACTGAAGCTTTCTTT; CDR3 protein: CGCYLMETEAFF; clone size: -; J gene: TRBJ1-1; D gene: -; V gene: TRBV29-1
CDR3 DNA: TGTGCCAGCAGTTTATCGGGGGGGGCTAATTCACCCCTCCACTTT; CDR3 protein: CASSLSGGANSPLHF; clone size: -; J gene: TRBJ1-6; D gene: -; V gene: TRBV27
CDR3 DNA: TGTGCCAGTAGTAATCTGGACGGCACGGAGAACACTGAAGCTTTCTTT; CDR3 protein: CASSNLDGTENTEAFF; clone size: -; J gene: TRBJ1-1; D gene: -; V gene: TRBV19
CDR3 DNA: TGTGCCAGCAGCCCCGTGGGTCAGGGGCGTGAAAAACTGTTTTTT; CDR3 protein: CASSPVGQGREKLFF; clone size: -; J gene: TRBJ1-4; D gene: -; V gene: TRBV5-6
CDR3 DNA: TGCGCCAGCAGCTTCATGGGGTCCCAAGAGACCCAGTACTTC; CDR3 protein: CASSFMGSQETQYF; clone size: -; J gene: TRBJ2-5; D gene: -; V gene: TRBV5-1
CDR3 DNA: TGTGCCAGCACCTCGACAGGGGGCGGCACTGAAGCTTTCTTT; CDR3 protein: CASTSTGGGTEAFF; clone size: -; J gene: TRBJ1-1; D gene: TRBD1; V gene: TRBV6-1
CDR3 DNA: TGTGCCAGCAGCTTGGGAGGACTGATCAATGAGCAGTTCTTC; CDR3 protein: CASSLGGLINEQFF; clone size: -; J gene: TRBJ2-1; D gene: -; V gene: TRBV5-4
CDR3 DNA: TGTGCCAGCGTATCCCCGGCACCCGAAGCCTCTGGAAACACCATATATTTT; CDR3 protein: CASVSPAPEASGNTIYF; clone size: -; J gene: TRBJ1-3; D gene: -; V gene: TRBV7-9
CDR3 DNA: TGTGCCAGCAGAGGCAGGGGGGACTATGGCTACACCTTC; CDR3 protein: CASRGRGDYGYTF; clone size: -; J gene: TRBJ1-2; D gene: TRBD1; V gene: TRBV2
CDR3 DNA: TGTGCCAGCAGAGGGGAGACCCAGTACTTC; CDR3 protein: CASRGETQYF; clone size: -; J gene: TRBJ2-5; D gene: -; V gene: TRBV6-1
CDR3 DNA: TGTGCCAGCAGTTATTCCAGGACCCTTGAGACCCAGTACTTC; CDR3 protein: CASSYSRTLETQYF; clone size: -; J gene: TRBJ2-5; D gene: -; V gene: TRBV6-5
CDR3 DNA: TGTGCCAGCAGCAATCCGGGGTGGTCCTACAATGAGCAGTTCTTC; CDR3 protein: CASSNPGWSYNEQFF; clone size: once; J gene: TRBJ2-1; D gene: -; V gene: TRBV21-1
CDR3 DNA: TGTGCCACCAGCAGGGTAGCAGGGGAAAATCAGCCCCAGCATTTT; CDR3 protein: CATSRVAGENQPQHF; clone size: once; J gene: TRBJ1-5; D gene: -; V gene: TRBV15
CDR3 DNA: TGTGCCAGCAGCTCAGGGGGCAACGAGCAGTACTTC; CDR3 protein: CASSSGGNEQYF; clone size: -; J gene: TRBJ2-7; D gene: TRBD1; V gene: TRBV7-9
CDR3 DNA: TGTGCCAGCAGCCATTATCTGGGACAGGAGAGGAATGAGCAGTTCTTC; CDR3 protein: CASSHYLGQERNEQFF; clone size: -; J gene: TRBJ2-1; D gene: TRBD1; V gene: TRBV14
CDR3 DNA: TGTGCCAGCAGCCCGACAGGGGAAAATCAGCCCCAGCATTTT; CDR3 protein: CASSPTGENQPQHF; clone size: -; J gene: TRBJ1-5; D gene: TRBD1; V gene: TRBV5-6
CDR3 DNA: TGCGCCAGCAGCCAGGAACTAGCGGGGAGTGCAGATACGCAGTATTTT; CDR3 protein: CASSQELAGSADTQYF; clone size: -; J gene: TRBJ2-3; D gene: TRBD2; V gene: TRBV4-1
CDR3 DNA: TGCGCCAGCAGCTTGGCCGAGACGACAGGGTACTATGGCTACACCTTC; CDR3 protein: CASSLAETTGYYGYTF; clone size: -; J gene: TRBJ1-2; D gene: TRBD1; V gene: TRBV5-1
CDR3 DNA: TGTGCCAGCAGCTTAGGAGCGGAGAGGTCGCACACTGAAGCTTTCTTT; CDR3 protein: CASSLGAERSHTEAFF; clone size: -; J gene: TRBJ1-1; D gene: -; V gene: TRBV7-9
CDR3 DNA: TGTGCCAGCAGCTTAGACCCTGAGGAAAAAGGGGATACGCAGTATTTT; CDR3 protein: CASSLDPEEKGDTQYF; clone size: -; J gene: TRBJ2-3; D gene: -; V gene: TRBV7-9
CDR3 DNA: TGTGCCAGCAGTTACTCGATGGGGGATCTGGGCTACACCTTC; CDR3 protein: CASSYSMGDLGYTF; clone size: -; J gene: TRBJ1-2; D gene: -; V gene: TRBV6-5
CDR3 DNA: TGTGCCAGCAGCCCAGGGGGGACAGGGAGGTACGAGCAGTACTTC; CDR3 protein: CASSPGGTGRYEQYF; clone size: -; J gene: TRBJ2-7; D gene: TRBD1; V gene: TRBV9